This record concerns one TCR beta chain sequence. Its cognate antigen is unknown. This sample stems from a study of CD8+ T cells in alopecia areata. Study-wide findings and caveats: Lesional scalp, especially alopecia totalis/universalis, showed higher clonality than normal scalp. Scalp clonality dropped significantly under tofacitinib, as did expanded CD8+ top-100 clones. One nonresponder makes the tie between baseline CD8+ expansion and response uncertain.

The sequencing template was cDNA reverse transcribed from extracted RNA. Using immunoSEQ multiplex PCR, the repertoire was profiled, and TCRdb retains in-frame clones only, with some absent. Of approximately 280,000 clones listed, roughly 50% are singletons. CDR3 length equals 13 residues. Germline CDR1 and CDR2: SNHLY and FYNNEI. V lost 7 bases, J lost 4 bases, and 10 bases lay in between. Treatment given: oral pan-JAK inhibitor, 5-10 mg twice daily. The sample here was CD4+ T cells sorted from blood, taken at week 24, from a patient treated with tofacitinib. The clonotype originates from a human donor with alopecia areata. This chain connects TRBV2 to TRBJ2-2; no firm D call. The CDR3 bases are TGTGCCAGCACTCCCCCCGGCACCGGGGAGCTGTTTTTT. This sequence encodes CASTPPGTGELFF.